Shown below are 11 T cell receptor beta chains from a single sample sequenced in a study of cytomegalovirus exposure and HLA in healthy donors. Both 60 Vbeta primers and 13 Jbeta primers went into the PCR. Libraries were prepared by immunoSEQ multiplex PCR; TCRdb keeps only in-frame clonotypes and omits some of them. The sample holds roughly 97,000 clones; around 81% are singletons and the top ten take under 5.5%. The sequenced material came from PBMCs. Receptor source: a man aged 35 to 55 in good health and CMV-seropositive.

The rearrangement joins TRBV2 to TRBJ1-2; D possibly corresponds to TRBD1 (6 bases). The CDR3 is 13 residues long. V was cut by 3 bases and J by 2 bases, with 7 bases left in between. Germline V CDR1 and CDR2: SNHLY, FYNNEI. CDR3 residues: CASSEGANYGYTF. DNA for the CDR3: TGTGCCAGCAGTGAGGGGGCCAACTATGGCTACACCTTC.

The V call is TRBV6-5, the J call TRBJ1-4; D uncertain. V lost 7 bases and J lost 2, with 11 bases in between. The CDR3 covers 14 residues. CDR1 and CDR2 (germline): MNHEY, SVGAGI. CDR3 region: CASMSGYTNEKLFF. For the CDR3, the DNA is TGTGCCAGCATGTCGGGATACACTAATGAAAAACTGTTTTTT.

The chain recombines TRBV28 with TRBJ2-7; 9 bases fit TRBD1. With V trimmed by 6 bases and J by 7 bases, 7 bases remained unmatched. Germline values: CDR1 MDHEN, CDR2 SYDVKM. The CDR3 extends over 13 amino acids. As DNA, the CDR3 is TGTGCCAGCAGCCGGACAGGGGCTGGGGAGCAGTACTTC. Translating gives CASSRTGAGEQYF.

The rearrangement uses TRBV7-9 and TRBJ2-1; 9 bases fit TRBD2. Germline CDR1 is SEHNR and CDR2 is FQNEAQ (reference sequence). The CDR3 has 17 amino acids. The junction had 9 bases not matched to a gene; V was cut back by 2 bases and J by 4 bases. CDR3 sequence reads: CASSLLRASGAYNEQFF. The CDR3 DNA follows: TGTGCCAGCAGCTTATTAAGGGCTAGCGGGGCTTACAATGAGCAGTTCTTC.

This clone was seen just once. The rearrangement joins TRBV6-1 to TRBJ1-5; D unresolved. Trimming cost V 3 bases and J 5 bases, with 14 bases left between them. CDR1 and CDR2 from the germline V gene are MNHNS and SASEGT. The CDR3 extends over 15 amino acids. CDR3 loop: CASSDRAAGHQPQHF. CDR3 coding DNA: TGTGCCAGCAGTGATAGGGCCGCGGGCCATCAGCCCCAGCATTTT.

This chain links TRBV5-4 with TRBJ2-1; D unclear. Germline-derived CDR1 and CDR2 are SGHNT and YYREEE (reference sequence). Trimming removed 4 bases from V and 5 bases from J, with 10 bases in between. The CDR3 extends over 13 amino acids. CDR3 nucleotide sequence: TGTGCCAGCAGCCTCCTAGAGGACAATGAGCAGTTCTTC. Translation: CASSLLEDNEQFF.

This chain uses TRBV10-3 with TRBJ2-5, with TRBD1 identical over 9 bases. The end of the DNA aligns better with TRBJ2-7, so the J call may be wrong. CDR1 is ENHRY and CDR2 is SYGVKD in the germline V gene. The CDR3 runs 14 residues. Written as DNA, the CDR3 is TGTGCCATCAGTGCTGGACAGGGGCACTACGAGCAGTACTTC. The encoded protein is CAISAGQGHYEQYF.

This clone has only one observation. The same CDR3 arises from other DNA sequences in this sample as well. J is TRBJ1-1 and V is TRBV19, with no clear D. Germline assignment: CDR1 LNHDA and CDR2 SQIVND (reference sequence). Trimming took 1 base from V and 2 from J, leaving 8 bases between them. The CDR3 spans 14 residues. In DNA, the CDR3 is TGTGCCAGTAGTATAGCGCGGGGTAACACTGAAGCTTTCTTT. Its translation is CASSIARGNTEAFF.

V gene TRBV5-1 combines with J gene TRBJ1-4; 8 bases line up with TRBD1. Germline CDR1 and CDR2: SGHRS and YFSETQ. V was pared by 4 bases and J by 0 bases, with 14 bases of the junction left unmatched. The CDR3 is made up of 19 amino acids. As DNA, the CDR3 is TGCGCCAGCAGCGCTGGGGTTTCGGGACAGGCTGCAACTAATGAAAAACTGTTTTTT. Protein: CASSAGVSGQAATNEKLFF.

A few counts support this clone. V gene TRBV15 combines with J gene TRBJ2-7, with 7 bases aligning to TRBD1. This CDR3 has 14 amino acids. Per germline, CDR1 LNHNV and CDR2 YYDKDF (reference sequence). With V trimmed by 5 bases and J by 4 bases, 8 bases remained unmatched. The CDR3 nucleotides read TGTGCCACCAGCGCACCGGGACAGCATTACGAGCAGTACTTC. It encodes CATSAPGQHYEQYF.

This clone has a handful of counts. The DNA for the CDR3 is TGTGCCAGCAGCTTCGGACAGGGGGCAACCTACGAGCAGTACTTC. Its protein is CASSFGQGATYEQYF. This chain joins TRBV5-4 and TRBJ2-7; 11 bases agree with TRBD1. The CDR3 loop spans 15 amino acids. Germline CDR1 and CDR2: SGHNT and YYREEE (reference sequence). V lost 2 bases and J lost 2; bases outside the gene matches: 3.